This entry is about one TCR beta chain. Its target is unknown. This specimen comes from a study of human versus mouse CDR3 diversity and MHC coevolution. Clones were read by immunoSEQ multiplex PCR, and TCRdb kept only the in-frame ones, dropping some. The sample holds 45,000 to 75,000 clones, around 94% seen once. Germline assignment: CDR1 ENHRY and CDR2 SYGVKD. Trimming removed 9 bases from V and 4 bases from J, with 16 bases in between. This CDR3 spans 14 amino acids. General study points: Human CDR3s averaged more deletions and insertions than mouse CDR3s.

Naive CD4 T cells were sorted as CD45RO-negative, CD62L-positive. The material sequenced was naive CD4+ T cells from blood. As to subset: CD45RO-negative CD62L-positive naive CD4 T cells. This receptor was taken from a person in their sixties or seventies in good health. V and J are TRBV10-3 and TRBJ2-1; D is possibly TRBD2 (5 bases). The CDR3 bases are TGTGCCATTCTGGACGGAGGACCATACAATGAGCAGTTCTTC. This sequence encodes CAILDGGPYNEQFF.